This T cell receptor beta chain was documented in a study of graft-versus-host responses after intestinal transplantation. Study as a whole: All recipients were transplanted with multivisceral, liver-intestinal, or isolated intestinal grafts. Recipients across the board were started on anti-thymocyte globulin induction, then kept on tacrolimus and steroids for about 3 years.

Produced via immunoSEQ multiplex PCR; TCRdb's table is partial and in-frame only. The sample records 80,000 to 85,000 clones, 91% being singletons. About this clone: What it binds is unknown.

J was trimmed by 2 bases and V by 3 bases; bases with no gene match: 8. The germline CDR1 and CDR2 sequences are SGHNT and YENEEA. The CDR3 totals 18 residues. The source was unstimulated CD4+ T cells sorted from spleen or lymph node cells, collected before intestinal transplant. The source of this sequence is a human donor who received an intestinal transplant. V and J are TRBV11-3 and TRBJ2-3; 13 nucleotides align to TRBD2. DNA for the CDR3: TGTGCCAGCAGCTTGGGGACTAGCGGGGATGAATACACAGATACGCAGTATTTT. Its protein product is CASSLGTSGDEYTDTQYF.